The present T cell receptor (beta chain) was sequenced within a study of control samples from healthy donors and cancer patients. V was clipped by 0 bases and J by 4 bases, with 16 bases between them. Germline lookup yields CDR1 LGHDT and CDR2 YNNKEL (reference sequence). The CDR3 is 17 amino acids. Repertoires were generated with immunoSEQ multiplex PCR, while TCRdb's copy carries only in-frame clones and drops some. The profile shows tens of thousands of clones, approximately 88% of them singletons. The sequence was collected from a woman aged 60-75 years in good health. The rearrangement uses TRBV3-1 (or the pseudogene TRBV3-2) and TRBJ2-1, with TRBD1 as a possible D gene (7 bases). The sample taken for sequencing was blood. The CDR3 bases are TGTGCCAGCAGCCAAGATCGACGGCAGGGGGGATACAATGAGCAGTTCTTC. Translated: CASSQDRRQGGYNEQFF.